A single sample is the source of the 24 T cell receptor beta chains below, sequenced in a study of blood T cell repertoires in COVID-19. This table comes from immunoSEQ multiplex PCR, and its TCRdb copy is limited to in-frame clones, with some not included. The sample shows hundreds of thousands of clones, 75% to 90% of them seen only once. Material: peripheral blood. Receptor source: an older woman with COVID-19, enrolled during active disease.

The rearrangement uses TRBV4-1 and TRBJ2-3, with D possibly TRBD1 on 5 matching bases. Germline V gene data show CDR1 as MGHRA and CDR2 as YSYEKL. The length of the CDR3 is 15 residues. V gave up 0 bases and J gave up 5 bases, with 12 bases separating them. Here the CDR3 reads CASSQEGAGEDTQYF. CDR3 DNA: TGCGCCAGCAGCCAAGAAGGGGCTGGGGAAGATACGCAGTATTTT.

The chain combines TRBV19 with TRBJ1-2; the D gene is possibly TRBD1 (6 bases). Trimming stripped 2 bases from V and 4 bases from J, with 14 bases between. There are 15 residues in the CDR3. CDR1 is LNHDA, CDR2 SQIVND, per germline (reference sequence). In nucleotides, the CDR3 is TGTGCCAGTAGTATAAGGACAGCGCTCCCCTATGGCTACACCTTC. This sequence encodes CASSIRTALPYGYTF.

V and J are TRBV7-9 and TRBJ2-1, with a tentative D call TRBD2 (7 bases). CDR1 SEHNR and CDR2 FQNEAQ come from the germline V gene (reference sequence). This CDR3 comprises 14 residues. Trimming took off 1 base at V and 7 bases at J, with 11 bases between the two ends. CDR3 sequence: CASSLGGGANEQFF. CDR3 bases: TGTGCCAGCAGCTTAGGAGGGGGGGCAAATGAGCAGTTCTTC.

V and J are TRBV6-5 and TRBJ1-6; 8 bases match TRBD1. The germline gives CDR1 MNHEY, CDR2 SVGAGI. The CDR3 length is 16 residues. V trimming: 2 bases; J trimming: 8 bases; junction bases outside the gene matches: 8. This chain's CDR3 is CASSYSAQGAHSPLHF. CDR3 nucleotide sequence: TGTGCCAGCAGTTACAGCGCGCAGGGGGCTCATTCACCCCTCCACTTT.

The chain has TRBV24-1 and TRBJ2-5; possibly TRBD1 for D (6 bases). The CDR3 loop spans 16 amino acids. Germline V gene data show CDR1 as KGHDR and CDR2 as SFDVKD. V was shortened by 0 bases and J by 1 base, with 11 bases between the two germline ends. CDR3 protein: CATSDLYGTPQETQYF. The CDR3 nucleotides are TGTGCCACCAGTGATTTGTACGGGACACCCCAAGAGACCCAGTACTTC.

The CDR3 DNA is TGTGCCAGCAGCTACGGACAGGGGGAGCTGTTTTTT. Translating gives CASSYGQGELFF. This chain uses TRBV7-9 with TRBJ2-2, with D perhaps matching TRBD1 (6 bases). The length of the CDR3 is 12 residues. Germline-derived CDR1 and CDR2 are SEHNR and FQNEAQ (reference sequence). V was trimmed by 4 bases and J by 8 bases, leaving 8 bases between them.

The genes are TRBV5-4 and TRBJ2-1; 9 nucleotides match TRBD2. CDR3 size: 16 residues. After removal of 0 bases from V and 9 bases from J, the junction contained 10 bases not matched to a gene. Germline CDR1 SGHNT, CDR2 YYREEE (reference sequence). The CDR3 bases are TGTGCCAGCAGCTTGGAGGCGGGGGGGCCGAGGGGTGAGCAGTTCTTC. Translation gives CASSLEAGGPRGEQFF.

This clone showed up just once. The chain combines TRBV9 with TRBJ1-3; D unresolved. This CDR3 has 13 residues. Trimming pared 0 bases from V and 4 bases from J, leaving 5 bases between. CDR1 and CDR2 from the germline V gene are SGDLS and YYNGEE. CDR3 DNA: TGTGCCAGCAGCGTAGCCCCGGGAAACACCATATATTTT. Protein: CASSVAPGNTIYF. Together with reference TRBV9 and TRBJ1-3, the CDR3 gives the full variable domain: DSGVTQTPKHLITATGQRVTLRCSPRSGDLSVYWYQQSLDQGLQFLIQYYNGEERAKGNILERFSAQQFPDLHSELNLSSLELGDSALYFCASSVAPGNTIYFGEGSWLTVV.

V and J are TRBV5-1 and TRBJ1-1; TRBD1 might be the D (6 bases). V dropped 1 base and J dropped 4 bases, with 14 bases sitting between them. The CDR3 runs to 15 residues. CDR1 is SGHRS, CDR2 YFSETQ, per germline. The CDR3 DNA is TGCGCCAGCAGCTTGATTGGGGTCAGGGGCACTGAAGCTTTCTTT. This encodes CASSLIGVRGTEAFF.

The V gene is TRBV6-5, the J gene TRBJ2-7; the D gene is possibly TRBD2 (5 bases). V lost 0 bases and J lost 2, with 8 bases in between. CDR3 size: 14 residues. Germline lookup yields CDR1 MNHEY and CDR2 SVGAGI. As DNA, the CDR3 is TGTGCCAGCAGTTACTCGGGGAGCACCTACGAGCAGTACTTC. Translated: CASSYSGSTYEQYF.

The gene calls are TRBV5-4 and TRBJ2-1, with 15 nucleotides matching TRBD2. CDR1 and CDR2 (germline): SGHNT, YYREEE (reference sequence). The ends lost 4 bases at V and 1 base at J; junction bases unmatched: 3. The CDR3 has 17 amino acids. CDR3 sequence: CASSRGTSGGSYNEQFF. The CDR3 DNA follows: TGTGCCAGCAGCCGAGGGACTAGCGGGGGGTCCTACAATGAGCAGTTCTTC. The full variable domain, its missing parts supplied by reference TRBV5-4 and TRBJ2-1, is ETGVTQSPTHLIKTRGQQVTLRCSSQSGHNTVSWYQQALGQGPQFIFQYYREEENGRGNFPPRFSGLQFPNYSSELNVNALELDDSALYLCASSRGTSGGSYNEQFFGPGTRLTVL.

The chain employs TRBV29-1 and TRBJ1-2; D is unresolved. Trimming left V 3 bases short and J 3 bases short, with 14 bases between. CDR3 size: 14 residues. In germline, CDR1 is SQVTM, CDR2 ANQGSEA. CDR3 loop: CSVDRSTRDYGYTF. CDR3 in DNA: TGCAGCGTTGATAGGTCCACTCGGGACTATGGCTACACCTTC.

The chain carries TRBV14 and TRBJ2-3, with 9 bases matching TRBD2. With V trimmed by 6 bases and J by 4 bases, 23 bases remained unmatched. Germline V gene data show CDR1 as SGHDN and CDR2 as FVKESK. The CDR3 spans 20 residues. The CDR3 DNA follows: TGTGCCAGCAGTCCACGGGGGCCCCAATTTAGCGGGGGAGTCTCAGATACGCAGTATTTT. It codes for CASSPRGPQFSGGVSDTQYF.

The V and J genes are TRBV7-9 and TRBJ1-1; 12 bases agree with TRBD1. Trimming took 5 bases from V and 9 from J; bases not matched to a gene: 4. The CDR3 length is 13 residues. Per the germline V gene, CDR1 is SEHNR and CDR2 is FQNEAQ (reference sequence). CDR3 bases: TGTGCCAGCAGCCCGAGGGACAGGGGGCAAGCTTTCTTT. Protein product: CASSPRDRGQAFF.

The rearrangement links TRBV11-2 to TRBJ2-5; D gene uncertain. The germline gives CDR1 SGHAT, CDR2 FQNNGV. The length of the CDR3 is 15 residues. Trimming removed 1 base at V and 1 base at J, with 10 bases between. The CDR3: CASSLVERLQETQYF. CDR3 nucleotide sequence: TGTGCCAGCAGCTTAGTAGAGCGACTCCAAGAGACCCAGTACTTC.

The chain uses TRBV19 and TRBJ1-1; D not resolved. CDR3 length equals 14 residues. The germline CDR1 and CDR2 sequences are LNHDA and SQIVND (reference sequence). V was cut by 9 bases and J by 2 bases, with 16 bases left in between. The chain's CDR3 is CASSTFGINTEAFF. The CDR3 DNA reads TGTGCCAGCTCTACGTTCGGGATTAACACTGAAGCTTTCTTT.

J is TRBJ2-5 and V is TRBV27; 8 bases align to TRBD2. V gave up 3 bases and J gave up 5 bases; unmatched junction bases: 11. In germline, CDR1 is MNHEY, CDR2 SMNVEV (reference sequence). The CDR3 is 16 residues long. CDR3 DNA sequence: TGTGCCAGCAGTTTTTCGAGCGGGGGCGGAGGGGAGACCCAGTACTTC. Translating gives CASSFSSGGGGETQYF.

This chain joins TRBV3-1 (or the pseudogene TRBV3-2) and TRBJ2-3; TRBD1 is a possible D gene (6 bases). Germline CDR1 LGHDT, CDR2 YNNKEL (reference sequence). The CDR3 has 13 residues. V was clipped by 5 bases and J by 2 bases, with 8 bases between them. This chain's CDR3 is CASSGGLTDTQYF. The CDR3 DNA reads TGTGCCAGCAGCGGGGGCCTCACAGATACGCAGTATTTT.

The V call is TRBV28, the J call TRBJ2-1, with D perhaps TRBD2 (6 bases). This CDR3 has 17 residues. The germline V gene encodes CDR1 MDHEN and CDR2 SYDVKM. Trimming left V 1 base short and J 1 base short, with 14 bases between. CDR3 protein: CASSLFPGLPSYNEQFF. The CDR3 DNA sequence: TGTGCCAGCAGTTTATTCCCGGGACTCCCATCCTACAATGAGCAGTTCTTC.

The V and J genes are TRBV7-9 and TRBJ1-1; unclear D gene. Germline V CDR1 and CDR2: SEHNR, FQNEAQ (reference sequence). Between the trimmed V and J ends, which lost 2 bases and 3 bases, there was a span of 10 bases. CDR3 length: 14 residues. The CDR3, as DNA: TGTGCCAGCAGCTTAACGGGTATGGACACTGAAGCTTTCTTT. Its translation is CASSLTGMDTEAFF.

The chain links TRBV3-1 (or the pseudogene TRBV3-2) to TRBJ1-5; tentatively, D is TRBD1 (5 bases). CDR3 length: 16 amino acids. The germline V gene has CDR1 LGHDT and CDR2 YNNKEL (reference sequence). Trimming removed 4 bases from V and 0 bases from J, with 13 bases in between. The CDR3 DNA follows: TGTGCCAGCAGCCCCTTGGGGCCTAATAGCAATCAGCCCCAGCATTTT. Protein sequence: CASSPLGPNSNQPQHF.

This sequence joins TRBV6-5 and TRBJ1-1; D might be TRBD1 (6 bases). V was pared by 4 bases and J by 1 base, with 10 bases between. The CDR3 has 14 residues. Germline CDR1 MNHEY, CDR2 SVGAGI. CDR3 in amino acids: CASSLPGQNTEAFF. CDR3 bases: TGTGCCAGCAGTTTACCGGGACAGAACACTGAAGCTTTCTTT.

The chain carries TRBV5-1 and TRBJ1-1; possible D gene TRBD1, 6 bases. Germline V gene sequence: CDR1 SGHRS, CDR2 YFSETQ. V was shortened by 0 bases and J by 1 base, with 10 bases between the two germline ends. The CDR3 is 15 amino acids. The CDR3 is CASSLAAGANTEAFF. CDR3 coding DNA: TGCGCCAGCAGCTTGGCGGCAGGGGCGAACACTGAAGCTTTCTTT. The full variable domain, rest sourced from reference TRBV5-1 and TRBJ1-1, is KAGVTQTPRYLIKTRGQQVTLSCSPISGHRSVSWYQQTPGQGLQFLFEYFSETQRNKGNFPGRFSGRQFSNSRSEMNVSTLELGDSALYLCASSLAAGANTEAFFGQGTRLTVV.

In this sample, this clone turned up a few times. The rearrangement links TRBV13 to TRBJ2-3; tentatively, D is TRBD1 (5 bases). This CDR3 spans 16 amino acids. Germline V gene data show CDR1 as PRHDT and CDR2 as FYEKMQ (reference sequence). V was trimmed by 5 bases and J by 5 bases, leaving 20 bases between them. In DNA, the CDR3 is TGTGCCAGCAGCCCAGGTCGAACAGGATCTTTAGATACGCAGTATTTT. Its translation is CASSPGRTGSLDTQYF.